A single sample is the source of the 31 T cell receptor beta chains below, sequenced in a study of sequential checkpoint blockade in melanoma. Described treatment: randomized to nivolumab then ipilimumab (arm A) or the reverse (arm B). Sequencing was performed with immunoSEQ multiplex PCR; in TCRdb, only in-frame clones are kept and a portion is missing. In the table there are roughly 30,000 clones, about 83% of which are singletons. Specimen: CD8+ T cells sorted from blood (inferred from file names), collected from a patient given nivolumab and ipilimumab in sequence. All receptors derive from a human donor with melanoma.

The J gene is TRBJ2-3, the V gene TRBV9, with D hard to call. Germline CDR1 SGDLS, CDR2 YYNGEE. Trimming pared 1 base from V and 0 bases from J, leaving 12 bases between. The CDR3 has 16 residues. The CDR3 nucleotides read TGTGCCAGCAGCGTACGGTCGACTTCTAGCACAGATACGCAGTATTTT. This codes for CASSVRSTSSTDTQYF.

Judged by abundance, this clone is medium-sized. For the CDR3, the DNA is TGTGCCAGTAGTTTCCGGACAGGGAAGGAGCCCCAGCATTTT. It specifies CASSFRTGKEPQHF. V gene TRBV19 combines with J gene TRBJ1-5; 8 nucleotides align to TRBD1. V shed 5 bases and J 8 bases; nucleotides not matched to a gene: 8. This CDR3 is built from 14 residues. The germline V gene has CDR1 LNHDA and CDR2 SQIVND (reference sequence).

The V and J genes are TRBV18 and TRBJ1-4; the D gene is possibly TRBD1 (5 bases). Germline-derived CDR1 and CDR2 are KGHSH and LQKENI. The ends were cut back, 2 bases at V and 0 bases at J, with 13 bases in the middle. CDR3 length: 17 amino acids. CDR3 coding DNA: TGTGCCAGCTCACCATCGTCCCAGGGTGCAACTAATGAAAAACTGTTTTTT. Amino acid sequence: CASSPSSQGATNEKLFF. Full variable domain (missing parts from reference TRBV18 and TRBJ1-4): NAGVMQNPRHLVRRRGQEARLRCSPMKGHSHVYWYRQLPEEGLKFMVYLQKENIIDESGMPKERFSAEFPKEGPSILRIQQVVRGDSAAYFCASSPSSQGATNEKLFFGSGTQLSVL.

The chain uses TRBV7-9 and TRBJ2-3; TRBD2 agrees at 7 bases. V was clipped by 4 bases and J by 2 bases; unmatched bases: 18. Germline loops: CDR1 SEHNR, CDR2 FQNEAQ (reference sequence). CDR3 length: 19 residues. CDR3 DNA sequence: TGTGCCAGCAGCTCAAAATTCCGCGGGGGATGGGAGGCCACAGATACGCAGTATTTT. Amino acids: CASSSKFRGGWEATDTQYF.

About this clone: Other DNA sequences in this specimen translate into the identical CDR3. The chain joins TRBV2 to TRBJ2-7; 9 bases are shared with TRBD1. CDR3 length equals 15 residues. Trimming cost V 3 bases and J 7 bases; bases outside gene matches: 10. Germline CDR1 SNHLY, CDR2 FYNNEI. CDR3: CASSEAYRGHMEQYF. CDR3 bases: TGTGCCAGCAGTGAGGCCTACAGGGGGCATATGGAGCAGTACTTC.

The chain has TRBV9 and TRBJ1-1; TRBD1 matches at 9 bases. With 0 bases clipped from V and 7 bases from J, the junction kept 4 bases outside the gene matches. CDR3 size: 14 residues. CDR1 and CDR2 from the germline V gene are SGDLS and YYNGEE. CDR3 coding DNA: TGTGCCAGCAGCGTAGGACAGGGGGTAGGTGAAGCTTTCTTT. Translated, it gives CASSVGQGVGEAFF.

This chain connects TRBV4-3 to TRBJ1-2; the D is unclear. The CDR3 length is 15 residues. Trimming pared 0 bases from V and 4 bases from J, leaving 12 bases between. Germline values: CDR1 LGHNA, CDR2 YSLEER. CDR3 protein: CASSQERQAGYGYTF. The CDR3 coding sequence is TGCGCCAGCAGCCAAGAGAGACAAGCAGGCTATGGCTACACCTTC.

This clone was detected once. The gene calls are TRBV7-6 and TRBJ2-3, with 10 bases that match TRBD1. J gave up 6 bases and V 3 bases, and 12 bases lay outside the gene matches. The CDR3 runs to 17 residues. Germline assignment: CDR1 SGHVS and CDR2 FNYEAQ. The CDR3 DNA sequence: TGTGCCAGCAGCTTGGACCCGGGACAGGGGCAGGGGGATACGCAGTATTTT. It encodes CASSLDPGQGQGDTQYF.

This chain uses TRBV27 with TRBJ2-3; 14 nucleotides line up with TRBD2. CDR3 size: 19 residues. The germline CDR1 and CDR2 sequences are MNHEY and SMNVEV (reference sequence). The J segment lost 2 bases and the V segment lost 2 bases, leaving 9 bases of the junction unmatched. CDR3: CASSLLHPGLAGDTDTQYF. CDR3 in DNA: TGTGCCAGCAGTTTACTGCACCCGGGACTAGCGGGAGACACAGATACGCAGTATTTT.

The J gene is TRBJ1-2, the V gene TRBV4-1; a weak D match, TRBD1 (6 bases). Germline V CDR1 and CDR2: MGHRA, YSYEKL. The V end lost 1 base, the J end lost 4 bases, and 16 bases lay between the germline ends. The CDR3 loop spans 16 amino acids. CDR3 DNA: TGCGCCAGCAGCCAAGTGGGCAGGGGATCTCCCTATGGCTACACCTTC. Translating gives CASSQVGRGSPYGYTF.

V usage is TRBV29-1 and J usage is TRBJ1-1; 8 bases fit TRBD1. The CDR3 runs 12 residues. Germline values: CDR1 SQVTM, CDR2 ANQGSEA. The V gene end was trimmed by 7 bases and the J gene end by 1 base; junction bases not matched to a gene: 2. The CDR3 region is CSAQGGNTEAFF. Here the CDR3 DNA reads TGCAGCGCACAGGGGGGGAACACTGAAGCTTTCTTT.

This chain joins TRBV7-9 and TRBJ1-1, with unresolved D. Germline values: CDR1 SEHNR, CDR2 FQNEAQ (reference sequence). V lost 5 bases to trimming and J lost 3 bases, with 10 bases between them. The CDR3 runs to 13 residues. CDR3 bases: TGTGCCAGCAGCCCCCCCCGGGACACTGAAGCTTTCTTT. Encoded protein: CASSPPRDTEAFF.

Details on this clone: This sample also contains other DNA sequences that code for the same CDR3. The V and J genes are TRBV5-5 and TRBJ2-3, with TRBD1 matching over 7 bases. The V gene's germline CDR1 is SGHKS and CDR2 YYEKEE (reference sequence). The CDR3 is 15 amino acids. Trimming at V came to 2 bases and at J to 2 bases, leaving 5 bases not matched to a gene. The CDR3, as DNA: TGTGCCAGCAGCTTCTCAGGGGGATCCACAGATACGCAGTATTTT. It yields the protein CASSFSGGSTDTQYF.

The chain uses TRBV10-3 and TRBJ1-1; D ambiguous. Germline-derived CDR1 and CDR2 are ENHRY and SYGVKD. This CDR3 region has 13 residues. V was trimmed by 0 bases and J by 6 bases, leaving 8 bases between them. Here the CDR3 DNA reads TGTGCCATCAGTGAGTCGATAGTTTCTGAAGCTTTCTTT. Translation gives CAISESIVSEAFF.

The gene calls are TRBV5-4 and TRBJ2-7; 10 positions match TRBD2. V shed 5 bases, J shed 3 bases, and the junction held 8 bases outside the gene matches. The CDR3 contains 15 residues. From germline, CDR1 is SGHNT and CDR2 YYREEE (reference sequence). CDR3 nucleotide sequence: TGTGCCAGCAGTTCCGGGACTAGCGACTTCTACGAGCAGTACTTC. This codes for CASSSGTSDFYEQYF.

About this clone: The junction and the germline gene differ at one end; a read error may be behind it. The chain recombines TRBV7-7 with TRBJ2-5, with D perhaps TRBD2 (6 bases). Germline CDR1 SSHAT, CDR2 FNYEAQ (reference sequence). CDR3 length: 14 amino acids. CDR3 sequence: CASSFGASVETQYF. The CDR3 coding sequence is TGTGCTAGCAGCTTCGGGGCTAGCGTGGAGACCCAGTACTTC.

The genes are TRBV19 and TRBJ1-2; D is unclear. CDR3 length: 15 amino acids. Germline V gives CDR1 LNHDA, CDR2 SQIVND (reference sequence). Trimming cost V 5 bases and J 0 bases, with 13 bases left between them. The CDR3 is CASSEQVLSNYGYTF. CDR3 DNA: TGTGCCAGTAGTGAGCAGGTTCTTTCTAACTATGGCTACACCTTC.

CDR3 sequence reads: CAWSDPDWHYNEQFF. The CDR3 DNA follows: TGTGCCTGGAGTGACCCGGACTGGCACTACAATGAGCAGTTCTTC. The chain employs TRBV30 and TRBJ2-1; a weak D match, TRBD2 (5 bases). The CDR3 totals 15 residues. Germline-derived CDR1 and CDR2 are GTSNPN and SVGIG (reference sequence). Trimming took 1 base from V and 3 from J, leaving 13 bases between them.

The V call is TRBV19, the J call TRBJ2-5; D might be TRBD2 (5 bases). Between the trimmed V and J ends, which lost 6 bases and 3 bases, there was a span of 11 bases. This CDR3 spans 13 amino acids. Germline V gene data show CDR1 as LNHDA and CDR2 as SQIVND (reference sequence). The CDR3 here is CASRRGGEETQYF. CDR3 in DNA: TGTGCCAGTAGACGGGGTGGGGAAGAGACCCAGTACTTC.

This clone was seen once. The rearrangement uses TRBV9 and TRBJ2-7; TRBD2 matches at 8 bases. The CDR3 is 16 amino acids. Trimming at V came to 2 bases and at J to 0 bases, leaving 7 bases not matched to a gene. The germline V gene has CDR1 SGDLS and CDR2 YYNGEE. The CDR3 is CASSVSLAEASYEQYF. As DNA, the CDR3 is TGTGCCAGCAGCGTCTCACTAGCGGAGGCCTCCTACGAGCAGTACTTC. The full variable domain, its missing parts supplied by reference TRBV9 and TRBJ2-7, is DSGVTQTPKHLITATGQRVTLRCSPRSGDLSVYWYQQSLDQGLQFLIQYYNGEERAKGNILERFSAQQFPDLHSELNLSSLELGDSALYFCASSVSLAEASYEQYFGPGTRLTVT.

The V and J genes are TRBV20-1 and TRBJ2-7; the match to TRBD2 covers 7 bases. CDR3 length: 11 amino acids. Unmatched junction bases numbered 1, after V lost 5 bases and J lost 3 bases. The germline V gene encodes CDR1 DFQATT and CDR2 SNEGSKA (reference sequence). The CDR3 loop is CSAGGVYEQYF. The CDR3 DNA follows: TGCAGTGCTGGGGGGGTCTACGAGCAGTACTTC.

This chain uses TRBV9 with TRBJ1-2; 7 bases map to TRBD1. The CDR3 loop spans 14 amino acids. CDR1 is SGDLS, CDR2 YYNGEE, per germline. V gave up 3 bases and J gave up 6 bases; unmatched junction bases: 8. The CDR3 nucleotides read TGTGCCAGCAGCGCGGGGGACAGCCAGGATGGCTACACCTTC. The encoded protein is CASSAGDSQDGYTF.

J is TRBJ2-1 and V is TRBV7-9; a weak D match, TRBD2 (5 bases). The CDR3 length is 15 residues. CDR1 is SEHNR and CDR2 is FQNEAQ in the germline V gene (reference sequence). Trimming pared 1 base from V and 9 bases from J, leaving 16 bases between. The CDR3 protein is CASSLDSSSGREQFF. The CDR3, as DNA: TGTGCCAGCAGCTTAGACTCCTCGAGCGGTCGTGAGCAGTTCTTC.

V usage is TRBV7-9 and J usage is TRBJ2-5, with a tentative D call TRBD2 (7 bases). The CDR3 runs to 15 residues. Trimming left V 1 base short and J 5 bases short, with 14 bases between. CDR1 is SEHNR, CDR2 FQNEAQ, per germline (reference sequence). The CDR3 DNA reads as TGTGCCAGCAGCTTAGTCCGCAGGGGAGGGGAGACCCAGTACTTC. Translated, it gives CASSLVRRGGETQYF.

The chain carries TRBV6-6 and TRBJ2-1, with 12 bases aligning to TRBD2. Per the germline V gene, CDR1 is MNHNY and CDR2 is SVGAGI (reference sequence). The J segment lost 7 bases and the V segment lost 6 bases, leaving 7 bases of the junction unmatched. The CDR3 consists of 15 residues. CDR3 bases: TGTGCCAGCAGCCTAGCGGGGGGGATAATTAATGAGCAGTTCTTC. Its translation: CASSLAGGIINEQFF.

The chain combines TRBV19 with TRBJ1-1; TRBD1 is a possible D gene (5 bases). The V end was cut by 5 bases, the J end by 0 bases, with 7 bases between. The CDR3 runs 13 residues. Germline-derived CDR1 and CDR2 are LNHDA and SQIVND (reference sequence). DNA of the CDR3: TGTGCCAGTAGTTCAGGGATGAACACTGAAGCTTTCTTT. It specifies CASSSGMNTEAFF.

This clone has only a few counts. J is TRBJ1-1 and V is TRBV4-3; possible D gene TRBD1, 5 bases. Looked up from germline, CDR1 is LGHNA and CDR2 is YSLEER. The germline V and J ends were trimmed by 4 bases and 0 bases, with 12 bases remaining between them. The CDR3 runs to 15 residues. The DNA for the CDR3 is TGCGCCAGCAGCCGCCGACAGTACATGAACACTGAAGCTTTCTTT. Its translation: CASSRRQYMNTEAFF.

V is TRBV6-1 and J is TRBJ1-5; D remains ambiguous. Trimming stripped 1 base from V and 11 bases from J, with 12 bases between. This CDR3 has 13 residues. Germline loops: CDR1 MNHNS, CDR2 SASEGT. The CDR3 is CASSEGSSRTQHF. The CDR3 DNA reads TGTGCCAGCAGTGAAGGGAGCAGCCGTACCCAGCATTTT.

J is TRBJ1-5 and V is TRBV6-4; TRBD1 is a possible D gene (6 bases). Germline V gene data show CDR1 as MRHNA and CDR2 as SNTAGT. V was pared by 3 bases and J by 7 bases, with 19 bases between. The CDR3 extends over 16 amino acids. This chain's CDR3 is CASSEGAGGAIQPQHF. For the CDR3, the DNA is TGTGCCAGCAGTGAAGGCGCGGGGGGCGCAATCCAGCCCCAGCATTTT.

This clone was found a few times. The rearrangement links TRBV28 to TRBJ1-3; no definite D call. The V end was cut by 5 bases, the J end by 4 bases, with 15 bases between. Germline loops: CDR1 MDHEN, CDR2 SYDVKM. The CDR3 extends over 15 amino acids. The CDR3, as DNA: TGTGCCAGCAGTGAGACGGCGGTCGACGGAAACACCATATATTTT. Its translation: CASSETAVDGNTIYF. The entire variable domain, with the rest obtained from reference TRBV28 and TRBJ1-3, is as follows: DVKVTQSSRYLVKRTGEKVFLECVQDMDHENMFWYRQDPGLGLRLIYFSYDVKMKEKGDIPEGYSVSREKKERFSLILESASTNQTSMYLCASSETAVDGNTIYFGEGSWLTVV.

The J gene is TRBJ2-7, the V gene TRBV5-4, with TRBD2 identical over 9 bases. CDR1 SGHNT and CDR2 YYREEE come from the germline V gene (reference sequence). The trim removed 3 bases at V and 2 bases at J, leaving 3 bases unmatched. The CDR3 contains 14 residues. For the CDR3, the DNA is TGTGCCAGCAGCTCGGCGGGGGGGGCCTACGAGCAGTACTTC. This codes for CASSSAGGAYEQYF. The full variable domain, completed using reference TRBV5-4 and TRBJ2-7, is ETGVTQSPTHLIKTRGQQVTLRCSSQSGHNTVSWYQQALGQGPQFIFQYYREEENGRGNFPPRFSGLQFPNYSSELNVNALELDDSALYLCASSSAGGAYEQYFGPGTRLTVT.